This TCR beta chain was sequenced in a study of T cell responses to AZD1222 COVID-19 vaccine. Per the germline V gene, CDR1 is LNHDA and CDR2 is SQIVND (reference sequence). V gave up 5 bases and J gave up 8 bases; unmatched junction bases: 5. CDR3 size: 12 residues. Overall study results and limits: Donor demographics were predominantly white British with a female majority; clonal diversity may be underestimated.

A word on this clone: The antigen is not known.

The assay was immunoSEQ multiplex PCR, and TCRdb's table has in-frame clones only and misses some. The sample contains under 200,000 clones, 87% of which appear only once. This receptor was identified in an adult who received the AZD1222 COVID-19 vaccine. Sequencing used peripheral blood, obtained 28 days after the second AZD1222 dose. The gene calls are TRBV19 and TRBJ1-2, with TRBD1 matching 7 bases. The CDR3 DNA reads as TGTGCCAGTAGTCAGGCAGGGGGAGGCTACACCTTC. Protein: CASSQAGGGYTF.